The 32 T cell receptor beta chains reported below all come from one sample, sequenced in a study of blood T cell repertoires in COVID-19. Assay: immunoSEQ multiplex PCR; the TCRdb copy retains only in-frame clones and omits some. The profile shows a few hundred thousand clones, just under 90% of them singletons. The material sequenced was PBMCs or T cells enriched from blood (not recorded which). Source of these receptors: a woman in her forties or fifties who had recovered from COVID-19.

The genes are TRBV19 and TRBJ2-1; 8 nucleotides align to TRBD1. The CDR3 is made up of 14 amino acids. Trimming removed 10 bases from V and 5 bases from J; junction bases left unmatched: 10. The V gene's germline CDR1 is LNHDA and CDR2 SQIVND (reference sequence). CDR3 amino acids: CATGDRRSHNEQFF. CDR3 DNA sequence: TGTGCCACCGGGGACAGGCGGAGCCACAATGAGCAGTTCTTC.

The rearrangement uses TRBV7-9 and TRBJ2-7; TRBD1 aligns across 8 bases. The V gene end was trimmed by 11 bases and the J gene end by 3 bases; junction bases not matched to a gene: 9. CDR1 is SEHNR, CDR2 FQNEAQ, per germline (reference sequence). The CDR3 has 13 amino acids. Here the CDR3 reads CAYTTGVIYEQYF. CDR3 in DNA: TGTGCCTACACGACAGGGGTCATCTACGAGCAGTACTTC.

J is TRBJ1-2 and V is TRBV4-1; TRBD1 might be the D (5 bases). Germline lookup yields CDR1 MGHRA and CDR2 YSYEKL. CDR3 length equals 17 residues. V lost 4 bases, J lost 0 bases, and 18 bases lay in between. CDR3 region: CASSPIGPDTTNYGYTF. The CDR3 region has the DNA TGCGCCAGCAGCCCCATTGGGCCGGACACTACTAACTATGGCTACACCTTC.

The chain links TRBV7-9 to TRBJ1-4, with a possible D match to TRBD1 (6 bases). V gave up 1 base and J gave up 8 bases, with 11 bases separating them. The CDR3 covers 14 residues. The germline CDR1 and CDR2 sequences are SEHNR and FQNEAQ (reference sequence). The CDR3 protein is CASSLDPRGEKLFF. DNA of the CDR3: TGTGCCAGCAGCTTAGACCCGAGGGGGGAAAAACTGTTTTTT. The whole variable domain, filled in from reference TRBV7-9 and TRBJ1-4, reads DTGVSQNPRHKITKRGQNVTFRCDPISEHNRLYWYRQTLGQGPEFLTYFQNEAQLEKSRLLSDRFSAERPKGSFSTLEIQRTEQGDSAMYLCASSLDPRGEKLFFGSGTQLSVL.

The genes are TRBV2 and TRBJ2-2; TRBD2 matches 13 bases. The CDR3 has 16 amino acids. V shed 6 bases and J 1 base; nucleotides not matched to a gene: 2. The germline V gene has CDR1 SNHLY and CDR2 FYNNEI. The chain's CDR3 is CASRGTSGKNTGELFF. The CDR3 DNA is TGTGCCAGCAGAGGGACTAGCGGGAAGAACACCGGGGAGCTGTTTTTT.

A single count supports this clone. V gene TRBV7-8 combines with J gene TRBJ2-5, with TRBD1 as a possible D gene (7 bases). The ends were cut back, 7 bases at V and 4 bases at J, with 19 bases in the middle. This CDR3 has 15 amino acids. Germline CDR1 reads SGHVS; CDR2 reads FQNEAQ. CDR3 DNA: TGTGCCAGCAAGGGGGTAGCGGCAGGGGGAGAGACCCAGTACTTC. Its translation: CASKGVAAGGETQYF.

This sequence joins TRBV28 and TRBJ1-1; no clear D. CDR3 length: 12 residues. CDR1 is MDHEN, CDR2 SYDVKM, per germline. Trimming removed 8 bases from V and 7 bases from J, with 14 bases in between. This CDR3 reads CASRDIEFEAFF. The CDR3, as DNA: TGTGCCAGCCGGGATATTGAGTTTGAAGCTTTCTTT.

This rearrangement joins TRBV20-1 to TRBJ1-5; D is unresolved. With 0 bases removed from V and 11 bases from J, the gap between germline ends came to 8 bases. The CDR3 loop spans 11 amino acids. Germline V gene sequence: CDR1 DFQATT, CDR2 SNEGSKA (reference sequence). CDR3 nucleotides: TGCAGTGCTAGAGATGTGTCGTCCCAGCATTTT. Translating it yields CSARDVSSQHF.

The rearrangement uses TRBV28 and TRBJ1-4; tentative D call: TRBD1 (5 bases). V gave up 2 bases and J gave up 15 bases, with 19 bases separating them. CDR3 size: 14 residues. CDR1 and CDR2 from the germline V gene are MDHEN and SYDVKM. CDR3 bases: TGTGCCAGCAGTTTAGGGGGGTCGACATTCAAGGTGTTTTTT. Its translation is CASSLGGSTFKVFF.

The chain links TRBV18 to TRBJ1-1; TRBD1 matches at 9 bases. Germline-derived CDR1 and CDR2 are KGHSH and LQKENI. The ends lost 2 bases at V and 2 bases at J; junction bases unmatched: 3. This CDR3 comprises 15 residues. The CDR3 sequence is CASSPRTGDNTEAFF. The CDR3 nucleotides read TGTGCCAGCTCACCAAGGACAGGGGATAACACTGAAGCTTTCTTT. Supplemented by reference TRBV18 and TRBJ1-1, the full variable domain reads NAGVMQNPRHLVRRRGQEARLRCSPMKGHSHVYWYRQLPEEGLKFMVYLQKENIIDESGMPKERFSAEFPKEGPSILRIQQVVRGDSAAYFCASSPRTGDNTEAFFGQGTRLTVV.

About this clone itself: This may come from a read error, since a much larger clone is one base off. V usage is TRBV10-3 and J usage is TRBJ1-5, with TRBD1 identical over 9 bases. The V gene's germline CDR1 is ENHRY and CDR2 SYGVKD. Germline trimming cut 10 bases from V and 4 bases from J; bases unmatched to any gene: 2. CDR3 length: 12 amino acids. The CDR3 bases are TGTGCCACCGGACAGGGGAATCAGCCCCAGCATTTT. Residues: CATGQGNQPQHF.

This clone was counted once. The V and J genes are TRBV27 and TRBJ1-2, with D maybe TRBD1 (5 bases). Germline CDR1 and CDR2: MNHEY and SMNVEV (reference sequence). CDR3 length: 14 residues. V was pared by 4 bases and J by 3 bases, with 12 bases between. The CDR3: CASSSRGGDYGYTF. CDR3 nucleotides: TGTGCCAGCAGTTCGCGGGGGGGGGACTATGGCTACACCTTC.

This clone was counted between two and nine times. V and J are TRBV6-4 and TRBJ1-5; D is possibly TRBD1 (6 bases). The V gene lost 2 bases and the J gene lost 5 bases, with 22 bases spanning the gap. The germline V gene encodes CDR1 MRHNA and CDR2 SNTAGT. This CDR3 has 18 residues. The CDR3 reads CASSDRRQALGLDQPQHF. As DNA, the CDR3 is TGTGCCAGCAGTGACAGGCGACAGGCGTTGGGATTGGATCAGCCCCAGCATTTT.

This chain connects TRBV28 to TRBJ1-1, with D possibly TRBD1 on 6 matching bases. This CDR3 has 15 residues. From germline, CDR1 is MDHEN and CDR2 SYDVKM. V gave up 4 bases and J gave up 6 bases, with 18 bases separating them. The CDR3 here is CASSSYRGANPEAFF. The CDR3 DNA is TGTGCCAGCAGTTCATATCGGGGGGCAAATCCTGAAGCTTTCTTT.

The chain uses TRBV5-8 and TRBJ1-6; no reliable D call. The CDR3 sequence is 14 residues long. CDR1 is SGHTS, CDR2 YDEGEE, per germline. Trimming stripped 4 bases from V and 4 bases from J, with 9 bases between. The DNA for the CDR3 is TGTGCCAGCAGCCCCTACCCTTATAATTCACCCCTCCACTTT. Residues: CASSPYPYNSPLHF.

This clone appeared a few times. The rearrangement joins TRBV19 to TRBJ1-6, with unresolved D. There are 15 residues in the CDR3. CDR1 is LNHDA, CDR2 SQIVND, per germline (reference sequence). Deletions cut 3 bases from V and 9 bases from J, with 15 bases between. The CDR3 is CASSISQFDRSPLHF. The CDR3 nucleotides read TGTGCCAGTAGTATTTCACAATTCGATCGTTCACCCCTCCACTTT.

This chain joins TRBV2 and TRBJ1-1; 8 bases map to TRBD1. The V gene end was trimmed by 6 bases and the J gene end by 10 bases; junction bases not matched to a gene: 13. Germline CDR1 SNHLY, CDR2 FYNNEI. This CDR3 is built from 14 residues. The CDR3 loop reads CASRERTGSPVAFF. The CDR3 nucleotides are TGTGCCAGCAGAGAAAGGACAGGGAGTCCTGTAGCTTTCTTT.

The chain uses TRBV28 and TRBJ1-1; 7 bases map to TRBD1. Germline CDR1 reads MDHEN; CDR2 reads SYDVKM. This CDR3 spans 15 amino acids. Trimming took 2 bases from V and 5 from J; bases not matched to a gene: 8. CDR3 loop: CASSLRGGFGTEAFF. CDR3 DNA: TGTGCCAGCAGTTTACGAGGGGGCTTTGGGACTGAAGCTTTCTTT.

This chain uses TRBV5-1 with TRBJ1-5; no firm D call. Trimming stripped 0 bases from V and 3 bases from J, with 10 bases between. Germline CDR1 SGHRS, CDR2 YFSETQ. This CDR3 is 15 amino acids long. The CDR3 bases are TGCGCCAGCAGCTTGGACGGGGTAGCCAATCAGCCCCAGCATTTT. This sequence encodes CASSLDGVANQPQHF.

The V and J genes are TRBV15 and TRBJ2-1; 10 nucleotides agree with TRBD2. Germline V lookup: CDR1 LNHNV, CDR2 YYDKDF (reference sequence). CDR3 length: 16 residues. V shed 0 bases, J shed 3 bases, and the junction held 2 bases outside the gene matches. As DNA, the CDR3 is TGTGCCACCAGCAGAGATAGCGGGGGGTTCTACAATGAGCAGTTCTTC. Protein product: CATSRDSGGFYNEQFF.

The chain combines TRBV19 with TRBJ1-2; the match to TRBD1 covers 7 bases. V gave up 5 bases and J gave up 1 base; unmatched junction bases: 7. The CDR3 spans 15 residues. Germline V gene sequence: CDR1 LNHDA, CDR2 SQIVND (reference sequence). The chain's CDR3 is CASSPRQGNNYGYTF. The DNA for the CDR3 is TGTGCCAGTAGTCCCCGACAGGGAAATAACTATGGCTACACCTTC.

This chain joins TRBV24-1 and TRBJ2-7, with 8 bases that match TRBD1. The CDR3 consists of 15 residues. The junction had 7 bases not matched to a gene; V was cut back by 5 bases and J by 2 bases. Germline CDR1 and CDR2: KGHDR and SFDVKD. This chain's CDR3 is CATSGGTGKTYEQYF. CDR3 DNA: TGTGCCACCAGTGGCGGGACAGGAAAAACCTACGAGCAGTACTTC.

This chain connects TRBV10-3 to TRBJ1-3; D is undetermined. Germline-derived CDR1 and CDR2 are ENHRY and SYGVKD. V lost 1 base, J lost 1 base, and 11 bases lay in between. The CDR3 spans 16 residues. The CDR3 is CAISEWAGFSGNTIYF. The CDR3 bases are TGTGCCATCAGTGAGTGGGCAGGATTTTCTGGAAACACCATATATTTT.

The chain links TRBV30 to TRBJ2-3; tentative D call: TRBD1 (5 bases). Germline CDR1 and CDR2: GTSNPN and SVGIG (reference sequence). V was cut by 3 bases and J by 2 bases, with 12 bases left in between. CDR3 length equals 14 residues. The CDR3 loop reads CAWSNLGHTDTQYF. The CDR3 bases are TGTGCCTGGAGCAACTTGGGGCACACAGATACGCAGTATTTT. The whole variable domain, filled in from reference TRBV30 and TRBJ2-3, reads SQTIHQWPATLVQPVGSPLSLECTVEGTSNPNLYWYRQAAGRGLQLLFYSVGIGQISSEVPQNLSASRPQDRQFILSSKKLLLSDSGFYLCAWSNLGHTDTQYFGPGTRLTVL.

J is TRBJ1-2 and V is TRBV6-2 or TRBV6-3; 9 bases agree with TRBD1. This CDR3 has 15 amino acids. The germline V gene has CDR1 MNHEY and CDR2 SVGEGT. The V segment lost 2 bases and the J segment 8 bases; nucleotides outside the gene matches: 9. The CDR3 here is CASSYPGQGSAGYTF. In DNA form, the CDR3 reads TGTGCCAGCAGTTACCCCGGACAGGGGAGTGCGGGCTACACCTTC.

This rearrangement joins TRBV27 to TRBJ1-1, with D perhaps matching TRBD1 (5 bases). The CDR3 length is 16 residues. V lost 0 bases and J 7 bases, leaving 18 bases between the germline ends. Germline V gene sequence: CDR1 MNHEY, CDR2 SMNVEV (reference sequence). CDR3 bases: TGTGCCAGCAGTTTATCCTTTATTTGGTGGGGCGGTGAAGCTTTCTTT. It encodes CASSLSFIWWGGEAFF.

This CDR3 is CASSPGGGYGYTF. The CDR3 DNA is TGTGCCAGCAGCCCCGGGGGGGGCTATGGCTACACCTTC. The chain is built from TRBV12-3 or TRBV12-4 and TRBJ1-2, with D possibly matching TRBD1 (5 bases). With 6 bases removed from V and 4 bases from J, the gap between germline ends came to 12 bases. The CDR3 covers 13 residues.

This rearrangement joins TRBV18 to TRBJ1-6; 7 bases fit TRBD1. The CDR3 totals 13 residues. Unmatched junction bases numbered 0, after V lost 3 bases and J lost 7 bases. CDR1 and CDR2 from the germline V gene are KGHSH and LQKENI. The CDR3 reads CASSPTGNSPLHF. CDR3 sequence (DNA): TGTGCCAGCTCACCGACAGGGAATTCACCCCTCCACTTT.

About this clone: In the same sample, other DNA sequences code for this CDR3. The chain recombines TRBV5-1 with TRBJ2-7, with D perhaps matching TRBD1 (6 bases). Germline V gene lookup returns CDR1 SGHRS and CDR2 YFSETQ. Trimming took 0 bases from V and 2 from J, leaving 9 bases between them. This CDR3 comprises 14 residues. CDR3 residues: CASSLGGGTYEQYF. CDR3 nucleotide sequence: TGCGCCAGCAGCTTGGGTGGGGGCACCTACGAGCAGTACTTC. Together with reference TRBV5-1 and TRBJ2-7, the CDR3 gives the full variable domain: KAGVTQTPRYLIKTRGQQVTLSCSPISGHRSVSWYQQTPGQGLQFLFEYFSETQRNKGNFPGRFSGRQFSNSRSEMNVSTLELGDSALYLCASSLGGGTYEQYFGPGTRLTVT.

The chain links TRBV5-4 to TRBJ2-7, with 8 positions matching TRBD2. Germline V gene lookup returns CDR1 SGHNT and CDR2 YYREEE (reference sequence). This CDR3 contains 14 residues. Losses at the gene ends were 0 bases for V and 5 bases for J; bases not matched to a gene: 4. The CDR3 region has the DNA TGTGCCAGCAGCTTGGACGGGGGGGCCCACGAGCAGTACTTC. Translating gives CASSLDGGAHEQYF.

The chain uses TRBV4-2 and TRBJ1-4; 10 bases map to TRBD1. The ends lost 5 bases at V and 7 bases at J; junction bases unmatched: 7. CDR3 length: 15 amino acids. Germline loops: CDR1 LGHNA, CDR2 YNFKEQ. Here the CDR3 reads CASSDRTGGGEKLFF. The CDR3 nucleotides are TGTGCCAGCAGCGACCGGACAGGGGGTGGTGAAAAACTGTTTTTT.

The CDR3 DNA is TGTGCCAGCAGCGTAGGTCAGGCCCCAGGGGAAAAACTGTTTTTT. Its protein is CASSVGQAPGEKLFF. This rearrangement joins TRBV9 to TRBJ1-4; maybe TRBD1 (5 bases). Germline CDR1 SGDLS, CDR2 YYNGEE. The V and J ends lost 0 bases and 8 bases respectively, with 14 bases between them. The CDR3 length is 15 residues.